The next 14 T cell receptor beta chains were all read from a single sample in a study of blood T cells in healthy people across ages (dated by TCRdb to between 2015 and 2017). Library method: 5' RACE. A second PCR of about 7 to 12 cycles was run with a J-beta primer mix and a sample-barcoded 5' primer. The public reads were run again by TCRdb, first through fastp at Q25 and then through MiXCR, and only productive beta chains were kept. Rows with a matching CDR3 protein are joined into one entry that keeps the most common DNA and genes. For this sample there are roughly 1.9 million distinct CDR3 sequences; approximately 40% appear just once. The ten biggest clones cover roughly 24% of the sample. Sequenced sample: blood. All receptors derive from a human donor in good health.

V gene TRBV5-6 combines with J gene TRBJ2-3, with 11 bases lining up with TRBD1. This CDR3 spans 17 amino acids. The germline V gene encodes CDR1 SGHDT and CDR2 YYEEEE. With 2 bases clipped from V and 5 bases from J, the junction kept 10 bases outside the gene matches. The CDR3 region has the DNA TGTGCCAGCAGCTTACGTTTTCGGACAGGGGGCAGAGATACGCAGTATTTT. This sequence encodes CASSLRFRTGGRDTQYF.

On this clonotype itself: A read error may be the cause here, since a much bigger clone is one base away. The chain is built from TRBV12-3 or TRBV12-4 and TRBJ1-6, with no clear D. CDR3 size: 12 residues. The DNA of the CDR3 is TGTGCCTGCAGTCCGCCCCTGGGACCCCTCCACTTT. Amino acids: CACSPPLGPLHF.

The rearrangement uses TRBV7-8 and TRBJ2-3, with 7 positions matching TRBD1. After removal of 4 bases from V and 5 bases from J, the junction contained 6 bases not matched to a gene. Germline V gives CDR1 SGHVS, CDR2 FQNEAQ. CDR3 length: 14 residues. The CDR3 loop reads CASSYEGAKDTQYF. The CDR3 coding sequence is TGTGCCAGCAGCTACGAGGGGGCAAAAGATACGCAGTATTTT.

This clonotype came up many times. The chain joins TRBV7-2 to TRBJ2-7; D remains unclear. Looked up from germline, CDR1 is SGHTA and CDR2 is FQGNSA. Between the trimmed V and J ends, which lost 1 base and 2 bases, there was a span of 6 bases. CDR3 length: 13 residues. As DNA, the CDR3 is TGTGCCAGCAGCTTAGGGTACACCTACGAGCAGTACTTC. Translating gives CASSLGYTYEQYF.

The chain has TRBV7-3 and TRBJ1-1; the match to TRBD1 covers 12 bases. After removal of 5 bases from V and 1 base from J, the junction contained 11 bases not matched to a gene. Germline CDR1 and CDR2: SGHTA and FQGTGA. The CDR3 spans 18 residues. CDR3 amino acids: CASSPSGTGGYRNTEAFF. Here the CDR3 DNA reads TGTGCCAGCAGCCCCTCCGGGACAGGGGGCTACCGGAACACTGAAGCTTTCTTT.

This clonotype was detected only once. The DNA for the CDR3 is TGTGCCATCTCGGGTGTGAGTGAGCAGTTCTTC. It is translated as CAISGVSEQFF. The chain combines TRBV10-3 with TRBJ2-1; no clear D. This CDR3 has 11 residues. V lost 8 bases and J 9 bases, leaving 11 bases between the germline ends. Germline V gives CDR1 ENHRY, CDR2 SYGVKD.

This clonotype has more than one count but fewer than ten. The chain employs TRBV28 and TRBJ2-7; 9 bases are shared with TRBD2. V gave up 6 bases and J gave up 3 bases; unmatched junction bases: 18. This CDR3 has 18 amino acids. Germline-derived CDR1 and CDR2 are MDHEN and SYDVKM. The CDR3 nucleotides read TGTGCCAGCAGCTCTAGGCAGGTCGGACTAGCGAGATACTACGAGCAGTACTTC. Its protein product is CASSSRQVGLARYYEQYF.

Details on this clonotype: The junction departs from the called germline gene at one end, perhaps through a read error. V gene TRBV9 combines with J gene TRBJ1-2, with D unresolved. CDR1 is SGDLS, CDR2 YYNGEE, per germline. The CDR3 is 15 residues long. The CDR3 is CANSAVAGYNYGYTF. CDR3 coding DNA: TGTGCCAACAGCGCCGTTGCGGGTTATAACTATGGCTACACCTTC. Full variable domain (outside the CDR3, taken from reference TRBV9 and TRBJ1-2): DSGVTQTPKHLITATGQRVTLRCSPRSGDLSVYWYQQSLDQGLQFLIQYYNGEERAKGNILERFSAQQFPDLHSELNLSSLELGDSALYFCANSAVAGYNYGYTFGSGTRLTVV.

Details on this clonotype: One end of the junction fails to match germline, which may point to a read error. The chain couples TRBV14 to TRBJ2-1; D ambiguous. The CDR3 contains 13 residues. Germline loops: CDR1 SGHDN, CDR2 FVKESK. The CDR3 reads CASSQDYYDEQFF. CDR3 sequence (DNA): TGTGCCAGCAGCCAGGATTACTACGATGAGCAGTTCTTC. Based on the CDR3 plus reference TRBV14 and TRBJ2-1, the full variable domain is EAGVTQFPSHSVIEKGQTVTLRCDPISGHDNLYWYRRVMGKEIKFLLHFVKESKQDESGMPNNRFLAERTGGTYSTLKVQPAELEDSGVYFCASSQDYYDEQFFGPGTRLTVL.

The gene calls are TRBV5-4 and TRBJ2-1; D possibly uses TRBD1 or TRBD2 (6 bases each). Germline lookup yields CDR1 SGHNT and CDR2 YYREEE (reference sequence). There are 16 residues in the CDR3. The V and J ends lost 4 bases and 0 bases respectively, with 14 bases between them. The CDR3 sequence: CASSRGGLSSYNEQFF. The CDR3 nucleotides are TGTGCCAGCAGCAGAGGGGGACTGAGCTCCTACAATGAGCAGTTCTTC.

The table lists this clonotype with a few counts. The genes are TRBV6-2 or TRBV6-3 and TRBJ2-7; 7 bases fit TRBD1. CDR1 MNHEY and CDR2 SVGEGT come from the germline V gene. After removal of 4 bases from V and 3 bases from J, the junction contained 6 bases not matched to a gene. CDR3 length equals 14 residues. DNA for the CDR3: TGTGCCAGCAGTTCCAACAGGGGAAACTACGAGCAGTACTTC. Its protein product is CASSSNRGNYEQYF.

J is TRBJ2-7 and V is TRBV6-6, with 10 bases lining up with TRBD2. The CDR3 loop spans 16 amino acids. Germline V gene sequence: CDR1 MNHNY, CDR2 SVGAGI (reference sequence). The V segment lost 6 bases and the J segment 3 bases; nucleotides outside the gene matches: 11. DNA for the CDR3: TGTGCCAGCAGCCCTGGCGGCGTAGCGGGGGGCTACGAGCAGTACTTC. Its translation is CASSPGGVAGGYEQYF.

This clonotype has more than one count but fewer than ten. V is TRBV7-2 and J is TRBJ1-2; D is undetermined. V lost 0 bases and J lost 7, with 18 bases in between. Per the germline V gene, CDR1 is SGHTA and CDR2 is FQGNSA. The CDR3 extends over 16 amino acids. CDR3 sequence reads: CASSLALGPILGGYTF. For the CDR3, the DNA is TGTGCCAGCAGCTTAGCGCTAGGTCCAATCTTGGGTGGCTACACCTTC.

This clonotype was observed many times. The V and J genes are TRBV18 and TRBJ2-3, with TRBD1 identical over 9 bases. Trimming took 3 bases from V and 9 from J; bases not matched to a gene: 4. This CDR3 comprises 13 residues. Germline V gene sequence: CDR1 KGHSH, CDR2 LQKENI. CDR3 sequence: CASSPRTGDTQYF. The CDR3, as DNA: TGTGCCAGCTCACCGCGGACAGGGGACACGCAGTATTTT. The full variable domain, in which reference TRBV18 and TRBJ2-3 provide the parts outside the CDR3, is NAGVMQNPRHLVRRRGQEARLRCSPMKGHSHVYWYRQLPEEGLKFMVYLQKENIIDESGMPKERFSAEFPKEGPSILRIQQVVRGDSAAYFCASSPRTGDTQYFGPGTRLTVL.